A single sample gave rise to the 24 T cell receptor beta chains below, sequenced in a study of somatic mutations in cytotoxic T cells in rheumatoid arthritis. Libraries were prepared by immunoSEQ multiplex PCR; TCRdb keeps only in-frame clonotypes and omits some of them. The sample includes about 20,000 clones, more than 70% seen only once; the top ten take 18%. The sequenced material came from CD8+ T cells sorted from blood. These receptors all stem from a woman in her fifties or sixties in good health.

Written as DNA, the CDR3 is TGTGCCAGCAGCGTAGCGGGGGACGGTCAGCCCCAGCATTTT. It is translated as CASSVAGDGQPQHF. The chain has TRBV9 and TRBJ1-5, with D possibly TRBD1 on 5 matching bases. With 0 bases removed from V and 6 bases from J, the gap between germline ends came to 10 bases. CDR1 SGDLS and CDR2 YYNGEE come from the germline V gene. The length of the CDR3 is 14 residues.

The chain couples TRBV5-4 to TRBJ1-2; 9 bases align to TRBD1. CDR1 and CDR2 from the germline V gene are SGHNT and YYREEE (reference sequence). CDR3 length equals 17 residues. V lost 3 bases to trimming and J lost 6 bases; unmatched junction nucleotides: 15. The CDR3 sequence is CASSSYQFDRGVDGYTF. The DNA for the CDR3 is TGTGCCAGCAGCTCCTACCAATTCGACAGGGGGGTAGATGGCTACACCTTC.

The V call is TRBV27, the J call TRBJ2-7; a possible D gene is TRBD1 (6 bases). CDR3 length equals 14 residues. V dropped 6 bases and J dropped 3 bases, with 15 bases sitting between them. From germline, CDR1 is MNHEY and CDR2 SMNVEV (reference sequence). The CDR3, as DNA: TGTGCCAGCAGCCAGGACAGTGAGGTCTACGAGCAGTACTTC. Protein product: CASSQDSEVYEQYF.

This clone has only a few counts. V usage is TRBV6-5 and J usage is TRBJ1-6; D ambiguous. The CDR3 is 14 amino acids. V was clipped by 5 bases and J by 13 bases, with 18 bases between them. The germline gives CDR1 MNHEY, CDR2 SVGAGI. The CDR3 DNA is TGTGCCAGCAGTCCAGAGGGAGCCCCTTCTCCCCTCCACTTT. Translation gives CASSPEGAPSPLHF.

The chain has TRBV4-3 and TRBJ1-6, with D tentatively TRBD1 (6 bases). Trimming shortened V by 0 bases and J by 3 bases, and 18 bases separated the two germline ends. CDR3 length: 19 residues. CDR1 LGHNA and CDR2 YSLEER come from the germline V gene. The CDR3 DNA reads TGCGCCAGCAGCCAAGACGAAATTAGGGGGGGCAACTATAATTCACCCCTCCACTTT. Amino acid sequence: CASSQDEIRGGNYNSPLHF.

This chain links TRBV4-1 with TRBJ2-5; D gene unclear. The CDR3 consists of 14 residues. CDR1 and CDR2 from the germline V gene are MGHRA and YSYEKL. V dropped 1 base and J dropped 0 bases, with 6 bases sitting between them. The CDR3 protein is CASSQGLNQETQYF. As DNA, the CDR3 is TGCGCCAGCAGCCAAGGGTTAAACCAAGAGACCCAGTACTTC.

The chain has TRBV6-5 and TRBJ2-7; TRBD1 matches 7 bases. CDR1 MNHEY and CDR2 SVGAGI come from the germline V gene. The CDR3 runs to 15 residues. J was trimmed by 7 bases and V by 0 bases; bases with no gene match: 9. CDR3 DNA: TGTGCCAGCAGTTACTCCGGGACAGACCTACAGGAGCAGTACTTC. It codes for CASSYSGTDLQEQYF.

J is TRBJ1-2 and V is TRBV5-6, with D perhaps TRBD1 (5 bases). Germline CDR1 and CDR2: SGHDT and YYEEEE. This CDR3 has 17 amino acids. The germline V and J ends were trimmed by 0 bases and 2 bases, with 17 bases remaining between them. As DNA, the CDR3 is TGTGCCAGCAGCTTGGGGGTCGGTGGGACGGCGAACTATGGCTACACCTTC. This gives the protein CASSLGVGGTANYGYTF.

V usage is TRBV14 and J usage is TRBJ1-2, with TRBD1 matching over 7 bases. Germline trimming cut 4 bases from V and 4 bases from J; bases unmatched to any gene: 12. The CDR3 has 16 residues. Germline CDR1 SGHDN, CDR2 FVKESK. DNA for the CDR3: TGTGCCAGCAGCCCCACTTCCACGGACAGGCGCTATGGCTACACCTTC. Translation gives CASSPTSTDRRYGYTF.

The chain joins TRBV29-1 to TRBJ2-2; D tentatively reads TRBD1 or TRBD2 (5 bases each). Trimming left V 3 bases short and J 6 bases short, with 17 bases between. Germline V gene data show CDR1 as SQVTM and CDR2 as ANQGSEA. The CDR3 runs to 15 residues. The CDR3 DNA reads as TGCAGCGTTGAGTATCAGGGCACGAGGGCCGGGGAGCTGTTTTTT. It is translated as CSVEYQGTRAGELFF.

The chain uses TRBV5-5 and TRBJ2-2; the D is unclear. With 1 base removed from V and 0 bases from J, the gap between germline ends came to 10 bases. Germline CDR1 reads SGHKS; CDR2 reads YYEKEE (reference sequence). The CDR3 has 16 amino acids. CDR3 DNA sequence: TGTGCCAGCAGCTTGTGGACCGCCACGAACACCGGGGAGCTGTTTTTT. It specifies CASSLWTATNTGELFF.

This chain joins TRBV7-2 and TRBJ2-3, with no clear D. The length of the CDR3 is 14 residues. In germline, CDR1 is SGHTA, CDR2 FQGNSA. Trimming left V 2 bases short and J 5 bases short, with 11 bases between. The CDR3, as DNA: TGTGCCAGCAGCTTAACCGACCCGGGAGATACGCAGTATTTT. This sequence encodes CASSLTDPGDTQYF.

Judged by abundance, this clone is large (0.1 to 1%). The genes are TRBV7-2 and TRBJ2-7, with 10 bases lining up with TRBD2. Per germline, CDR1 SGHTA and CDR2 FQGNSA. The CDR3 is 14 amino acids. CDR3 in DNA: TGTGCCAGCAGCTTAGCGCGTAGCGGGGGGCCATTCCACGTC. Translation gives CASSLARSGGPFHV.

The rearrangement joins TRBV6-6 to TRBJ2-2; no firm D call. Germline lookup yields CDR1 MNHNY and CDR2 SVGAGI (reference sequence). The CDR3 runs to 16 residues. Trimming removed 6 bases at V and 5 bases at J, with 19 bases between. The CDR3 DNA follows: TGTGCCAGCAGCTACCTAGACAAGGTCGGGACCGGGGAGCTGTTTTTT. Protein product: CASSYLDKVGTGELFF.

The gene calls are TRBV9 and TRBJ1-2, with D uncertain. Germline V CDR1 and CDR2: SGDLS, YYNGEE. V lost 3 bases and J lost 5, with 14 bases in between. The CDR3 loop spans 14 amino acids. CDR3 DNA: TGTGCCAGCAGCGGTACCTCCCCCCTGTATGGCTACACCTTC. Protein sequence: CASSGTSPLYGYTF.

V gene TRBV7-9 combines with J gene TRBJ1-2; D call uncertain. The CDR3 has 12 residues. The germline gives CDR1 SEHNR, CDR2 FQNEAQ (reference sequence). V was clipped by 5 bases and J by 1 base, with 5 bases between them. CDR3 in DNA: TGTGCCAGCAGCCCCGATAACTATGGCTACACCTTC. It yields the protein CASSPDNYGYTF.

This chain connects TRBV7-8 to TRBJ1-1, with D tentatively TRBD1 (5 bases). The CDR3 length is 13 residues. Trimming pared 3 bases from V and 7 bases from J, leaving 12 bases between. CDR1 SGHVS and CDR2 FQNEAQ come from the germline V gene. CDR3 amino acids: CASSLGREVEAFF. CDR3 in DNA: TGTGCCAGCAGCTTGGGCAGGGAGGTTGAAGCTTTCTTT.

V and J are TRBV7-6 and TRBJ2-3, with 7 bases identical to TRBD1. The J segment lost 4 bases and the V segment lost 5 bases, leaving 6 bases of the junction unmatched. Germline V gives CDR1 SGHVS, CDR2 FNYEAQ. The CDR3 is 14 residues long. This chain's CDR3 is CASSQRGGPDTQYF. The CDR3 DNA follows: TGTGCCAGCAGCCAGAGAGGGGGCCCAGATACGCAGTATTTT.

V is TRBV2 and J is TRBJ1-5; no definite D call. The germline V gene has CDR1 SNHLY and CDR2 FYNNEI. Trimming pared 2 bases from V and 3 bases from J, leaving 17 bases between. The CDR3 length is 17 residues. The CDR3 nucleotides read TGTGCCAGCAGTGAAATCTTTACTCTTGGGCCCAATCAGCCCCAGCATTTT. Its protein is CASSEIFTLGPNQPQHF.

The chain links TRBV2 to TRBJ2-5, with 11 nucleotides matching TRBD2. The V segment lost 3 bases and the J segment 5 bases; nucleotides outside the gene matches: 11. Germline V CDR1 and CDR2: SNHLY, FYNNEI. The CDR3 runs 17 residues. The CDR3 DNA follows: TGTGCCAGCAGTGATGAAGCTAGCGGGGGGAAATGGGAGACCCAGTACTTC. This sequence encodes CASSDEASGGKWETQYF. Drawing the rest from reference TRBV2 and TRBJ2-5, the complete variable domain is EPEVTQTPSHQVTQMGQEVILRCVPISNHLYFYWYRQILGQKVEFLVSFYNNEISEKSEIFDDQFSVERPDGSNFTLKIRSTKLEDSAMYFCASSDEASGGKWETQYFGPGTRLLVL.

V usage is TRBV28 and J usage is TRBJ1-6; D is undetermined. Trimming stripped 1 base from V and 9 bases from J, with 13 bases between. Germline values: CDR1 MDHEN, CDR2 SYDVKM. The CDR3 runs to 15 residues. For the CDR3, the DNA is TGTGCCAGCAGTTTATTTGGGCGTCGGTCTTCACCCCTCCACTTT. It is translated as CASSLFGRRSSPLHF. Full variable domain (outside the CDR3, taken from reference TRBV28 and TRBJ1-6): DVKVTQSSRYLVKRTGEKVFLECVQDMDHENMFWYRQDPGLGLRLIYFSYDVKMKEKGDIPEGYSVSREKKERFSLILESASTNQTSMYLCASSLFGRRSSPLHFGNGTRLTVT.

This clone was detected only once. The V and J genes are TRBV7-2 and TRBJ2-3; a weak D match, TRBD2 (5 bases). V lost 2 bases, J lost 0 bases, and 9 bases lay in between. This CDR3 contains 15 residues. Germline values: CDR1 SGHTA, CDR2 FQGNSA. DNA of the CDR3: TGTGCCAGCAGCTTAAGTAGCGTGAGCACAGATACGCAGTATTTT. Its protein is CASSLSSVSTDTQYF.

J is TRBJ2-1 and V is TRBV4-1; D may be TRBD2 (5 bases). Germline CDR1 and CDR2: MGHRA and YSYEKL. The length of the CDR3 is 18 residues. V was pared by 0 bases and J by 1 base, with 16 bases between. The CDR3 DNA follows: TGCGCCAGCAGCCAAGAGTTCCCCCCTACTAGATCCTACAATGAGCAGTTCTTC. Its protein product is CASSQEFPPTRSYNEQFF.

The table lists this clone with a few counts. The CDR3 here is CASSQQRTHTEAFF. In nucleotides, the CDR3 is TGCGCCAGCAGCCAGCAACGGACACACACTGAAGCTTTCTTT. This chain uses TRBV4-3 with TRBJ1-1; D is possibly TRBD1 (5 bases). The CDR3 spans 14 residues. Trimming removed 3 bases at V and 3 bases at J, with 11 bases between. Germline assignment: CDR1 LGHNA and CDR2 YSLEER.